The sequence of this T cell receptor beta chain was determined in a study of T cell clusters in autoimmune cytopenias. Study outcomes and limitations: TRB repertoire shifts in secondary cytopenia and chronic lymphocytic leukemia mostly reflected lymphoma, not autoimmunity.

CDR1 KGHSH and CDR2 LQKENI come from the germline V gene. The CDR3 runs 13 residues. Points on this clonotype: No antigen is known for it.

TRB amplification used approximately 0.25 ug of peripheral blood genomic DNA. TRB was amplified by touch-down multiplex PCR, primer pools A and B combined. TCRdb re-called the multiplex PCR reads and shows each CDR3 protein once, DNA omitted. The sample spans roughly 6,700 distinct CDR3 sequences; the ten largest clones claim around 7.5%. These same data were also listed under a study on T cell repertoires in aging, cancer and after chemotherapy.

The V and J genes are TRBV18 and TRBJ1-2. Specimen: peripheral blood. The receptor's source is a human donor in good health. The CDR3 here is CASSLDGDYGYTF. The full variable domain, completed using reference TRBV18 and TRBJ1-2, is NAGVMQNPRHLVRRRGQEARLRCSPMKGHSHVYWYRQLPEEGLKFMVYLQKENIIDESGMPKERFSAEFPKEGPSILRIQQVVRGDSAAYFCASSLDGDYGYTFGSGTRLTVV.